A single sample gave rise to the 3 T cell receptor beta chains below, sequenced in a study of regulatory T cells in long-lasting Graves disease. Time point indicated: newly diagnosed GD, antithyroid drugs for less than 3 months. Scientists built the TCR library using RNA that was extracted from PBMCs. Building the TCR beta libraries relied on iRepertoire HTBI primers, and CDR3 regions underwent Arm-PCR. A single record per CDR3 protein comes from TCRdb applying MiXCR to the multiplex PCR reads. Of approximately 400,000 distinct CDR3 sequences listed, under 15% were seen once; the top ten hold over 15%. These same data were also listed under a study on T cells in Graves' hyperthyroidism and ophthalmopathy.

The sequencing here drew on peripheral blood mononuclear cells (PBMCs), taken at new diagnosis, from a patient treated with antithyroid drugs. The receptors were gathered from a woman in her 30s with Graves disease.

Note on this clonotype: This may arise from a read error, as a much more abundant clone is one base away. It is likely a read error, because the conserved phenylalanine at the end of the CDR3 is missing. The gene calls are TRBV11-2 and TRBJ1-6; D call uncertain. V shed 1 base and J shed 8 bases, with 9 bases lying between them. Germline-derived CDR1 and CDR2 are SGHAT and FQNNGV. This CDR3 has 14 amino acids. Written as DNA, the CDR3 is TGTGCCAGCAGCTTAGCGGTCTGGGATTCACCCCTCCACTCT. It is translated as CASSLAVWDSPLHS.

In its sample, this clonotype was seen many times. The chain links TRBV27 to TRBJ2-5; 7 bases map to TRBD1. Germline CDR1 is MNHEY and CDR2 is SMNVEV (reference sequence). This CDR3 comprises 15 residues. Trimming took 6 bases from V and 4 from J; bases not matched to a gene: 11. The DNA of the CDR3 is TGTGCCAGCAGACTGGCTAGACAGGGTTCAGAGACCCAGTACTTC. Protein product: CASRLARQGSETQYF.

A few counts support this clonotype. The gene calls are TRBV7-9 and TRBJ1-4; D uncertain. V was pared by 3 bases and J by 3 bases, with 8 bases between. The CDR3 runs to 14 residues. In germline, CDR1 is SEHNR, CDR2 FQNEAQ (reference sequence). This CDR3 is CASSFNSANEKLFF. DNA of the CDR3: TGTGCCAGCAGCTTCAACTCCGCTAATGAAAAACTGTTTTTT.